This TCR beta chain was identified in a study of blood T cell repertoires in COVID-19. In the study overall: Sites across the United States, Italy and Spain contributed samples from acute and convalescent COVID-19.

The CDR3 consists of 12 residues. Trimming removed 6 bases from V and 7 bases from J, with 12 bases in between. Germline V gives CDR1 LGHDT, CDR2 YNNKEL (reference sequence). In the authors' workflow: Amplification from reference gene primers served as the basis for estimated nucleated cell counts. Using immunoSEQ multiplex PCR, the repertoire was profiled, and TCRdb retains in-frame clones only, with some absent. The DNA was the basis for D and trimming; V, J and clone size are from that table. The data hold about 76,000 clones, with 80% observed a single time. The clonotype was recovered from a human donor in a cohort sampled during active COVID-19. Sequences were obtained from peripheral blood. The chain combines TRBV3-1 (or the pseudogene TRBV3-2) with TRBJ1-1, with a tentative D call TRBD1 (5 bases). In DNA form, the CDR3 reads TGTGCCAGCAGATCAGGGTTAGGTGAAGCTTTCTTT. It encodes CASRSGLGEAFF.